The 16 T cell receptor beta chains presented below share a single source sample, sequenced in a study of graft-versus-host responses after intestinal transplantation. No antigens are known for them. The protocol was immunoSEQ multiplex PCR, while the TCRdb copy is restricted to in-frame clones and leaves out a portion. Of approximately 49,000 clones in the sample, 90% to 95% were seen once. This sample comprised unstimulated CD8+ T cells sorted from spleen or lymph node cells, obtained before transplant. These receptors originate from a human donor who was the organ donor for an intestinal transplant.

The chain employs TRBV4-3 and TRBJ2-3; 13 bases map to TRBD2. With 1 base clipped from V and 6 bases from J, the junction kept 10 bases outside the gene matches. Germline CDR1 is LGHNA and CDR2 is YSLEER. The CDR3 sequence is 18 residues long. Here the CDR3 DNA reads TGCGCCAGCAGCCAAGCATTTCGACTAGCGGGGGGCCCTGATACGCAGTATTTT. The encoded protein is CASSQAFRLAGGPDTQYF.

The chain employs TRBV5-1 and TRBJ2-6; no reliable D call. Germline V lookup: CDR1 SGHRS, CDR2 YFSETQ. This CDR3 has 17 amino acids. V was pared by 3 bases and J by 0 bases, with 13 bases between. CDR3 bases: TGCGCCAGCAGCTCTTTTATTGCGTTCTCTGGGGCCAACGTCCTGACTTTC. It encodes CASSSFIAFSGANVLTF.

This chain connects TRBV7-7 to TRBJ2-1; the D gene is possibly TRBD2 (5 bases). The germline V gene encodes CDR1 SSHAT and CDR2 FNYEAQ (reference sequence). V gave up 5 bases and J gave up 6 bases, with 17 bases separating them. The CDR3 contains 15 residues. CDR3: CASSLRHGVGNEQFF. The DNA of the CDR3 is TGTGCCAGCAGCCTCAGACACGGGGTCGGCAATGAGCAGTTCTTC. The variable domain in full, with the rest retrieved from reference TRBV7-7 and TRBJ2-1, is GAGVSQSPRYKVTKRGQDVTLRCDPISSHATLYWYQQALGQGPEFLTYFNYEAQPDKSGLPSDRFSAERPEGSISTLTIQRTEQRDSAMYRCASSLRHGVGNEQFFGPGTRLTVL.

J is TRBJ1-2 and V is TRBV4-3; D gene uncertain. This CDR3 is built from 17 residues. Trimming removed 1 base from V and 8 bases from J, with 23 bases in between. Germline V CDR1 and CDR2: LGHNA, YSLEER. This CDR3 is CASSQALPGSDAYGYTF. In DNA form, the CDR3 reads TGCGCCAGCAGCCAAGCGTTGCCGGGGTCTGATGCCTACGGCTACACCTTC.

The chain uses TRBV6-5 and TRBJ1-5; maybe TRBD1 (5 bases). Trimming shortened V by 3 bases and J by 7 bases, and 13 bases separated the two germline ends. Germline V CDR1 and CDR2: MNHEY, SVGAGI. The CDR3 spans 14 residues. The CDR3 DNA follows: TGTGCCAGCAGTTATAACGCGAGGGGACAGCCCCAGCATTTT. Protein product: CASSYNARGQPQHF.

V gene TRBV30 combines with J gene TRBJ1-4; D remains ambiguous. Germline-derived CDR1 and CDR2 are GTSNPN and SVGIG (reference sequence). This CDR3 comprises 14 residues. The V end lost 5 bases, the J end lost 3 bases, and 13 bases lay between the germline ends. The CDR3 here is CAWSQVLANEKLFF. CDR3 bases: TGTGCCTGGTCCCAGGTTTTGGCTAATGAAAAACTGTTTTTT. The variable domain in full, completed from reference TRBV30 and TRBJ1-4, reads SQTIHQWPATLVQPVGSPLSLECTVEGTSNPNLYWYRQAAGRGLQLLFYSVGIGQISSEVPQNLSASRPQDRQFILSSKKLLLSDSGFYLCAWSQVLANEKLFFGSGTQLSVL.

The genes are TRBV2 and TRBJ1-6; TRBD1 might be the D (5 bases). The CDR3 sequence is 17 residues long. V was pared by 2 bases and J by 6 bases, with 17 bases between. Germline-derived CDR1 and CDR2 are SNHLY and FYNNEI. The DNA for the CDR3 is TGTGCCAGCAGTGAATACGGGGCGCTTTCCCCTAATTCACCCCTCCACTTT. As protein: CASSEYGALSPNSPLHF.

The V and J genes are TRBV4-2 and TRBJ2-7; 10 nucleotides line up with TRBD2. The germline V gene encodes CDR1 LGHNA and CDR2 YNFKEQ. The ends lost 0 bases at V and 6 bases at J; junction bases unmatched: 2. The CDR3 runs 14 residues. CDR3 bases: TGTGCCAGCAGCCAAGAGCTAGCGGGGGCCGAGCAGTACTTC. Translation gives CASSQELAGAEQYF.

The chain couples TRBV25-1 to TRBJ1-2; D call uncertain. Looked up from germline, CDR1 is MGHDK and CDR2 is SYGVNS. Trimming took off 6 bases at V and 6 bases at J, with 11 bases between the two ends. This CDR3 has 12 residues. The CDR3 region has the DNA TGTGCCAGCAGCCTAGGTGCTGATGGCTACACCTTC. Protein product: CASSLGADGYTF.

The V and J genes are TRBV4-3 and TRBJ1-1; possible D gene TRBD1, 5 bases. This CDR3 comprises 15 residues. V lost 6 bases and J 0 bases, leaving 14 bases between the germline ends. CDR1 is LGHNA and CDR2 is YSLEER in the germline V gene. The CDR3 coding sequence is TGCGCCAGCAGAGAAGGGGCAGGGATGAACACTGAAGCTTTCTTT. This encodes CASREGAGMNTEAFF.

Of note for this clone: The same CDR3 can be traced to other DNA sequences in this sample. The CDR3 is CASSLRGLNYGYTF. CDR3 in DNA: TGTGCCAGCAGTTTGCGGGGTCTGAACTATGGCTACACCTTC. This sequence joins TRBV27 and TRBJ1-2; D is unclear. Germline CDR1 is MNHEY and CDR2 is SMNVEV (reference sequence). The CDR3 covers 14 residues. Between the trimmed V and J ends, which lost 3 bases and 2 bases, there was a span of 10 bases.

The chain employs TRBV18 and TRBJ1-2; D gene uncertain. The V and J ends lost 0 bases and 7 bases respectively, with 18 bases between them. Germline CDR1 and CDR2: KGHSH and LQKENI. This CDR3 comprises 16 residues. In DNA form, the CDR3 reads TGTGCCAGCTCACCACCCGCTGGGGTCCCGGCGGCTGGCTACACCTTC. Its protein is CASSPPAGVPAAGYTF.

The J gene is TRBJ2-1, the V gene TRBV7-9; D remains unclear. Trimming left V 5 bases short and J 6 bases short, with 17 bases between. This CDR3 has 15 residues. Per the germline V gene, CDR1 is SEHNR and CDR2 is FQNEAQ (reference sequence). This CDR3 is CASSPRISRGNEQFF. The CDR3 coding sequence is TGTGCCAGCAGCCCCAGGATATCTCGCGGCAATGAGCAGTTCTTC. The variable domain in full, with the rest retrieved from reference TRBV7-9 and TRBJ2-1, is DTGVSQNPRHKITKRGQNVTFRCDPISEHNRLYWYRQTLGQGPEFLTYFQNEAQLEKSRLLSDRFSAERPKGSFSTLEIQRTEQGDSAMYLCASSPRISRGNEQFFGPGTRLTVL.

The chain joins TRBV11-2 to TRBJ1-2; the match to TRBD1 covers 10 bases. This CDR3 has 18 residues. Per the germline V gene, CDR1 is SGHAT and CDR2 is FQNNGV. Trimming removed 5 bases from V and 1 base from J; junction bases left unmatched: 13. CDR3 bases: TGTGCCAGCAGCCAGTCCCCGGACAGGGGGTCGGGTAACTATGGCTACACCTTC. As protein: CASSQSPDRGSGNYGYTF.

The rearrangement joins TRBV10-3 to TRBJ2-5; TRBD2 matches 8 bases. The V and J ends lost 3 bases and 5 bases, in that order; junction bases with no gene match: 8. CDR1 ENHRY and CDR2 SYGVKD come from the germline V gene. The CDR3 has 15 amino acids. The chain's CDR3 is CAISEGLAGRETQYF. CDR3 bases: TGTGCCATCAGTGAAGGGCTAGCGGGCCGGGAGACCCAGTACTTC.

This CDR3 is CASSLTMGRANEKLFF. As DNA, the CDR3 is TGTGCCAGCAGTCTCACAATGGGTCGGGCAAATGAAAAACTGTTTTTT. The chain employs TRBV27 and TRBJ1-4; no reliable D call. Germline V gene data show CDR1 as MNHEY and CDR2 as SMNVEV (reference sequence). V lost 5 bases, J lost 5 bases, and 18 bases lay in between. The CDR3 loop spans 16 amino acids.